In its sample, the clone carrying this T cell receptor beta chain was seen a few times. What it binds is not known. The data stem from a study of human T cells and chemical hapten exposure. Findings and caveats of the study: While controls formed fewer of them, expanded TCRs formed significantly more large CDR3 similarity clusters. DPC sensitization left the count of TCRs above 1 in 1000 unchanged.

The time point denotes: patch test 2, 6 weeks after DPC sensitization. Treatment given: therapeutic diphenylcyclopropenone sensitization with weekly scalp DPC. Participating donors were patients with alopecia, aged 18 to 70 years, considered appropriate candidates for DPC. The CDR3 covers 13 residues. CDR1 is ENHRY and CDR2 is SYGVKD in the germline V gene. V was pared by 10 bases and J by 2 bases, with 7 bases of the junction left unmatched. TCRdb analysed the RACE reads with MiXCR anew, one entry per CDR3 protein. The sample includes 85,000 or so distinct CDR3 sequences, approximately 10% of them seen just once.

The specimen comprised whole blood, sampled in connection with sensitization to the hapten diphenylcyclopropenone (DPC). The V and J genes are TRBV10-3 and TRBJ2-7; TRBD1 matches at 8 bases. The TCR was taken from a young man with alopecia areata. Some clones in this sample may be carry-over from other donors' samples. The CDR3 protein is CATKGQGTYEQYV. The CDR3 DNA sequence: TGTGCCACCAAAGGACAGGGAACCTACGAGCAGTACGTC.